This T cell receptor beta chain was recovered during a study of CD8+CD57+ T cells in acquired aplastic anemia. CDR1 and CDR2 from the germline V gene are LGHNT and FRNRAP. This CDR3 spans 16 amino acids. V was shortened by 6 bases and J by 2 bases, with 17 bases between the two germline ends. Sequencing involved patients with CD8+CD57+ cell expansion previously shown by flow cytometry. This clonotype was counted a few times. Its antigen is as yet unknown. The use of genomic DNA as template underpinned the TCR beta VDJ and CDR3 profiling. One entry per CDR3 protein results from TCRdb running MiXCR on the reads. Here the sample spans roughly 500,000 distinct CDR3 sequences, around 30% being singletons. Whole-study results and caveats: Twenty-nine shared CD8+ CDR3s appeared highly expressed within patients' immunodominant clones.

The specimen was sorted CD4+, CD8+, or CD8+CD57+ T cells (not recorded which) from PBMCs. The TCR was taken from a human donor with aplastic anemia. The genes are TRBV12-5 and TRBJ1-5, with a tentative D call TRBD1 (5 bases). CDR3 sequence reads: CASGPDGQGGNQPQHF. In DNA, the CDR3 is TGTGCTAGTGGCCCTGATGGGCAGGGTGGCAATCAGCCCCAGCATTTT.